This T cell receptor (beta chain) was identified during a study of beta chain features in type 1 diabetes (dated by TCRdb to 2017 to 2018). Looking at the study overall: Mean age, gender distribution, total cell number and subset yield did not differ between patients and healthy donors. Regulatory and stem cell-like memory subsets were obtained from only 8 patients and roughly eight healthy donors, while naive and central memory subsets were obtained from all 28 donors. In the study, TCRB repertoires of sorted circulating CD4+ T cell subsets from recently diagnosed type 1 diabetes patients were compared with those of matched healthy donors. A total of 100 million to 110 million sorted cells were examined across all samples, and a strong correlation was observed between cell number per subset and RNA yield.

The entire amount of isolated RNA was reverse transcribed using the High Capacity cDNA Reverse Transcription Kit, so the sequenced TCRB transcripts were expressed ones. Deep immunoSEQ sequencing was applied to naive, central memory and regulatory T cell samples, giving an average of roughly 3.6 million total reads per sample. Sorted cells were lysed in RLT buffer and RNA was extracted with DNase-treated RNeasy Micro or Mini kits, depending on cell number. Each cell subset was processed on its own to prevent cross-contamination, while patient and healthy donor samples were processed together. The immunoSEQ multiplex PCR was used to amplify TCRB sequences from cDNA, yielding 87-bp fragments that span the CDR3 region. Sequencing of the amplicons was done on the Illumina HiSeq platform. Processing in the source paper ran as follows. PCR bias was computationally corrected using synthetic template baselines, reads within Hamming distance 2 were collapsed, and singletons that could not be merged were discarded. Reads were aligned to IMGT to assign V, D and J genes, CDR3 length, and insertions or deletions at six rearrangement sites. Clonotype counts were normalized to sorted cell number within each subset before computing true diversity and Gini coefficients with the tcR R package. The overlap coefficient, calculated on TCRB nucleotide sequences, was used to quantify repertoire sharing. As a proxy for the pre-selection repertoire, out-of-frame TCRB sequences from naive cells were analyzed. What TCRdb holds here is the immuneACCESS table cut down to in-frame rearrangements. Part of the clones is not present; checked against another copy, under half of the missing clones reflect an unresolved V gene, and the others are unexplained. The DNA was the basis for D and trimming; V, J and clone size are from that table. Here the sample has 600,000 to 650,000 clones; less than 20% occur a single time. The ten top clones hold around 0.095% of the sample.

Each donor gave one peripheral blood draw, averaging roughly 120 mL, which was collected into heparinised tubes. Using a panel that included CD45RO, CCR7, CD25, CD127, CD95 and CD27, naive, central memory, regulatory and stem cell-like memory CD4+ T cells were sorted on a BD FACSAria II. Purity was above 95% for every sorted population. Right away, PBMCs were isolated by Lymphoprep density gradient centrifugation and were stained directly, with no culture step. To minimize batch effects, samples were stained and sorted in pairs, one healthy donor with one patient per experiment. The paper as a whole reports these results and caveats: Shorter templates might have been favored by PCR, but patient and control samples were amplified and corrected together, so both groups would have been affected equally by any skew. Because cDNA rather than genomic DNA was sequenced, highly expressing activated cells could have been over-represented, although no difference in activation and CD3 levels was found between groups. In all four CD4+ subsets, TCRB CDR3 length was moderately but significantly shorter in type 1 diabetes patients. Naive, central memory and regulatory TCRB repertoires appeared more similar among patients than among healthy donors. At VDJ recombination sites, patients with type 1 diabetes made fewer insertions and deleted more nucleotides, a pattern implying thymic rearrangement abnormalities. Because the HLA sub-analyses included only small numbers of individuals, any influence of HLA type on TCRB rearrangement was left unresolved.

V lost 8 bases and J lost 0 bases; the stretch between them is 13 bases long. Spanning cysteine to phenylalanine, the CDR3 consists of 15 amino acids. The read is trimmed to its CDR3 DNA, 45 bases read in frame from base 1. The germline V gene (reference sequence) provides CDR1 MNHNY and CDR2 SVGAGI. This clone was observed a handful of times. Its antigen is not yet known. No much larger clone exists at a distance of one base, and base qualities are not known. The specimen was naive CD4+ T cells from blood. Per the publication, the cell subset or site label means: true naive CD4+ T cells. The source of this sequence is a man between 18 and 29 years old in good health. The rearrangement combines TRBV6-6 with TRBJ2-2, with TRBD1 perhaps the D gene, on 6 matching bases. The CDR3 is CASRDRISNTGELFF. The nucleotide sequence reads as follows: TGTGCCAGCCGAGACAGGATCTCGAACACCGGGGAGCTGTTTTTT.